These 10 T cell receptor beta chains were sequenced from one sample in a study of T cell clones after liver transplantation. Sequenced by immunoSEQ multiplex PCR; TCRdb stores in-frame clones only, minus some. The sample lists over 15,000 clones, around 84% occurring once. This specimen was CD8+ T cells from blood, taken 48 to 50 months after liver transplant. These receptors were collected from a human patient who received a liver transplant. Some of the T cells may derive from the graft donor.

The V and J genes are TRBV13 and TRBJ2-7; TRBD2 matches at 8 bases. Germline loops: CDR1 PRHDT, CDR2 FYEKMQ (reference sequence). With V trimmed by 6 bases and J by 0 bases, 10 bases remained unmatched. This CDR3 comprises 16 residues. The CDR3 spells CASSQGDGTSSYEQYF. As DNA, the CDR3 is TGTGCCAGCAGTCAAGGTGATGGGACTAGCTCCTACGAGCAGTACTTC.

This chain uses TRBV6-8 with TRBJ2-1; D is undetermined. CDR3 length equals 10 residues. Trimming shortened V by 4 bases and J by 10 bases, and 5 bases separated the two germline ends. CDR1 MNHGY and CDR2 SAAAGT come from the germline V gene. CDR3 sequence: CASSSGEQFF. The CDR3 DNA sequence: TGTGCCAGCAGTTCTGGGGAGCAGTTCTTC.

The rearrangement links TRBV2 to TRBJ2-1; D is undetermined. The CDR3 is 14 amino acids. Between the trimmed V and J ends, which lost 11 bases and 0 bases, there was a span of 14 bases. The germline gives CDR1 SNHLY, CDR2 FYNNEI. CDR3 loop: CALGIPRSYNEQFF. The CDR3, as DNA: TGTGCCTTGGGCATACCCCGCTCCTACAATGAGCAGTTCTTC.

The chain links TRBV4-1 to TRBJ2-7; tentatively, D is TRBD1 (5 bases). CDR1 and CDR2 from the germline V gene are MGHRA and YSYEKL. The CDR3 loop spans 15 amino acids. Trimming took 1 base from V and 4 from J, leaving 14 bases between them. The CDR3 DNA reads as TGCGCCAGCAGCCAAGTAAGCAGGGAATCGTACGAGCAGTACTTC. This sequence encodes CASSQVSRESYEQYF.

In DNA, the CDR3 is TGTGCCAGCAGCGTAGACTTGGGATCGACAGGGGGCCTCTTTGTTCCTGAAGCTTTCTTT. Its protein product is CASSVDLGSTGGLFVPEAFF. V and J are TRBV9 and TRBJ1-1; 10 bases line up with TRBD1. The CDR3 totals 20 residues. V dropped 0 bases and J dropped 6; count of bases not matched to a gene: 20. CDR1 SGDLS and CDR2 YYNGEE come from the germline V gene.

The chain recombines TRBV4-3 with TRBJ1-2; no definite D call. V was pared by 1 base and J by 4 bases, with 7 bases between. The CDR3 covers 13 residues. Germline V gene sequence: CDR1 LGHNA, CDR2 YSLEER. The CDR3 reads CASSQGPGYGYTF. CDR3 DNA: TGCGCCAGCAGCCAAGGTCCGGGCTATGGCTACACCTTC.

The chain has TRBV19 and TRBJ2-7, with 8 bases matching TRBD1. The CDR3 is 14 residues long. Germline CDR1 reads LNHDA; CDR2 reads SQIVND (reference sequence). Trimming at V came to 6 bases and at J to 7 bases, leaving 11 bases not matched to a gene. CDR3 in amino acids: CASRTGQGAGEQYF. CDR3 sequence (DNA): TGTGCCAGTAGGACTGGGCAGGGGGCGGGTGAGCAGTACTTC.

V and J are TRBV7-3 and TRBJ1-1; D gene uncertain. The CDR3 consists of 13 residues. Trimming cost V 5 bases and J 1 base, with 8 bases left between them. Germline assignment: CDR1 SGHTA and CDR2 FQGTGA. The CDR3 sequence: CASSPTSNTEAFF. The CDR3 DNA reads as TGTGCCAGCAGCCCCACATCGAACACTGAAGCTTTCTTT.

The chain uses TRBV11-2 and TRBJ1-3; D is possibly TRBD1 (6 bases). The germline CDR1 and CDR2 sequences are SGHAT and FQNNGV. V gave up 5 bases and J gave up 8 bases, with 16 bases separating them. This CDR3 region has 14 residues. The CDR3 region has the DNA TGTGCCAGCAGCGCAGACGCTGGGGGCCACACCATATATTTT. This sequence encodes CASSADAGGHTIYF. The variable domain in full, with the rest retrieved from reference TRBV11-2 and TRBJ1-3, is EAGVAQSPRYKIIEKRQSVAFWCNPISGHATLYWYQQILGQGPKLLIQFQNNGVVDDSQLPKDRFSAERLKGVDSTLKIQPAKLEDSAVYLCASSADAGGHTIYFGEGSWLTVV.

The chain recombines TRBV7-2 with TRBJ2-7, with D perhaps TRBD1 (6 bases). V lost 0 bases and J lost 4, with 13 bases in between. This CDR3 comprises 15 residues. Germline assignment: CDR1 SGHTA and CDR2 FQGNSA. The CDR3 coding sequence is TGTGCCAGCAGCTTAGCGCCAGGGGTCTCATACGAGCAGTACTTC. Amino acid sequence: CASSLAPGVSYEQYF.